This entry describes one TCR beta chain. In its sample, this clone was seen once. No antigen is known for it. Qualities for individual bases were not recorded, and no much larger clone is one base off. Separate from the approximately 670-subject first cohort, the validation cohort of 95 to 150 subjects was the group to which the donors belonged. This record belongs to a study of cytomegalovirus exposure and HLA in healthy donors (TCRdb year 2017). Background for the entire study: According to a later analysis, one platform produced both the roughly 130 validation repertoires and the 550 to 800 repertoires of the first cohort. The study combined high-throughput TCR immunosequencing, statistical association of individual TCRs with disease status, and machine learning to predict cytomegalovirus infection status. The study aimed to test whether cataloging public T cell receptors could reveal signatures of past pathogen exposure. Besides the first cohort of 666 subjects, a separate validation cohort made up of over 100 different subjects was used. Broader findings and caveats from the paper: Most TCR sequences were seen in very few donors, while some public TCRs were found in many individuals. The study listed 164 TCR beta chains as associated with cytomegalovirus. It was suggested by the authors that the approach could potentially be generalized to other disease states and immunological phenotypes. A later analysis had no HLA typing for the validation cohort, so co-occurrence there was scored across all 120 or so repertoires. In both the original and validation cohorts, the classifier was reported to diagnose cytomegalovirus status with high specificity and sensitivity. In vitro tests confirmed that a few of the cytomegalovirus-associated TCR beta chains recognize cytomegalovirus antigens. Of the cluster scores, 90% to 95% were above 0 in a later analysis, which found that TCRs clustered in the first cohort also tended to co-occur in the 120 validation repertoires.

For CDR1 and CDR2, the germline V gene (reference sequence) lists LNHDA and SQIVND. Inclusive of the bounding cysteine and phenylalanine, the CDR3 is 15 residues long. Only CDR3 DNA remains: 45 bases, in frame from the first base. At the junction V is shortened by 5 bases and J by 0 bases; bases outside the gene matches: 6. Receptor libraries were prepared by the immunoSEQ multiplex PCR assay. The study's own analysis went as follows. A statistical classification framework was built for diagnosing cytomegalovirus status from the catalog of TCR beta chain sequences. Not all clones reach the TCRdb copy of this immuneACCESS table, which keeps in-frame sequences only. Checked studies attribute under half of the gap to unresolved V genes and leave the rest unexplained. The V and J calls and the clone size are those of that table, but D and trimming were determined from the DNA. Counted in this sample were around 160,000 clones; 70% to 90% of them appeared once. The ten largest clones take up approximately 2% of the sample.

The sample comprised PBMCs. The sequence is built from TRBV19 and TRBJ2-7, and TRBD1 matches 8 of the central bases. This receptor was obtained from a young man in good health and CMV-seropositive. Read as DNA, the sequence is TGTGCCAGTAGTGAGACAGGGGCGGGCTCCTACGAGCAGTACTTC. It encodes CASSETGAGSYEQYF.